This T cell receptor (beta chain) was captured by sequencing in a study of blood T cell repertoires in COVID-19. Study in general: Specimens from acute and convalescent COVID-19 originated in the United States, Italy and Spain. PBMCs, B-cell-depleted T cells, or T cells provided the cDNA or gDNA that made up the material.

The CDR3 runs 15 residues. Trimming at V came to 3 bases and at J to 0 bases, leaving 3 bases not matched to a gene. Germline-derived CDR1 and CDR2 are SEHNR and FQNEAQ (reference sequence). Per the study methods: Estimates of nucleated cell counts were drawn from the amplification of reference gene primers. Method: immunoSEQ multiplex PCR; TCRdb's copy keeps in-frame clones and lacks some. V and J calls and clone size are copied from that table; D and trimming were computed from the DNA. Of some 210,000 clones listed, 70% to 90% were seen once; the top ten hold 4% to 6%. This rearrangement joins TRBV7-9 to TRBJ2-7, with 9 positions matching TRBD1. This clonotype was obtained from a woman in her sixties or seventies with active or convalescent COVID-19. Sequences were obtained from peripheral blood. CDR3 in amino acids: CASSFRTGVSYEQYF. CDR3 nucleotide sequence: TGTGCCAGCAGCTTCAGGACAGGGGTCTCCTACGAGCAGTACTTC.